This record concerns one T cell receptor beta chain sequence. The data originate from a study of control samples from healthy donors and cancer patients. Measured with immunoSEQ multiplex PCR; TCRdb has only the in-frame clones, and not every one. The repertoire consists of 70,000 or so clones, with roughly nine tenths occurring once and the leading ten covering around 19%. V was pared by 4 bases and J by 7 bases, with 17 bases between. The CDR3 runs to 15 residues. Germline V gives CDR1 MNHEY, CDR2 SVGAGI. The receptor's source is a man aged 60 to 75 with lung cancer. The chain joins TRBV6-5 to TRBJ1-5; TRBD1 might be the D (5 bases). Source material: PBMCs. CDR3 loop: CASSSEAGTTQPQHF. The CDR3 DNA follows: TGTGCCAGCAGTTCTGAGGCAGGGACGACGCAGCCCCAGCATTTT.